The clone carrying this T cell receptor (beta chain) registers medium-sized by frequency. Its antigen is unknown. TCR beta libraries were made by UMI-labeled 5' RACE. TCRdb re-called the 5' RACE reads and gives one entry per CDR3 protein, without DNA. Its table lists 9,500 to 12,000 distinct CDR3 sequences. The data derive from a study of human CD8 memory T cell subsets. Study-wide findings and caveats: Stem-like memory and precursor exhausted T cells had similarly high diversity, unlike effector memory cells. The T cell repertoires of the stem-like memory and precursor exhausted subsets exhibited minimal overlap with one another.

In the study, stem-like memory CD8+ T cells, referred to as TSTEM, were defined as cells that were CCR7+ PD-1- TIGIT-. Extraction drew RNA from duplicate vials of around 140,000 sorted CD8+ T cells for each subset. Germline assignment: CDR1 MGHRA and CDR2 YSYEKL. The CDR3 loop spans 17 amino acids. The chain is built from TRBV4-1 and TRBJ1-4; the D call of TRBD1 rests on TCRdb alone, since no DNA is present to check it. Sequenced input: CD8+ stem-like memory T cells (TSCM and TCM) sorted from PBMCs. As for subset: stem-like memory CD8 T cells (TSTEM), CCR7+ PD-1- TIGIT-. This sequence was found in a human donor in good health. CDR3 amino acids: CASSNINAGTPKKKLFF.